This TCR beta chain derives from a study of CD8 T cells in ankylosing spondylitis. Libraries for TCR beta were made by quantitative 5'-RACE with molecular barcodes. TCRdb re-called the 5' RACE reads through MiXCR, storing one row per CDR3 protein. This sample carries about 540,000 distinct CDR3 sequences, over 9.5% of them seen once, and the ten largest clones take nearly 7%. This clonotype was detected ten times or more. Its antigen is still unknown. The J segment lost 0 bases and the V segment lost 5 bases, leaving 3 bases of the junction unmatched. The CDR3 loop spans 13 amino acids. Germline CDR1 and CDR2: DFQATT and SNEGSKA (reference sequence). The study's findings and limits: Some motif variants had been reported before (in reactive arthritis synovial fluid and blood). Among TCR beta sequences, a motif of eight highly homologous variants appeared characteristic of ankylosing spondylitis blood.

V usage is TRBV20-1 and J usage is TRBJ2-7, with 8 bases fitting TRBD1. Sequencing was done on a sample of blood, either unsorted or a sorted T cell fraction (not recorded which). This receptor was identified in a male donor with ankylosing spondylitis. The chain's CDR3 is CSAWDRSSYEQYF. The CDR3 coding sequence is TGCAGTGCTTGGGACAGGAGCTCCTACGAGCAGTACTTC.